The 28 T cell receptor beta chains below come from one sample, sequenced in a study of shared clonotypes between healthy human individuals. Sequenced by immunoSEQ multiplex PCR; TCRdb stores in-frame clones only, minus some. The table shows approximately 1,000,000 clones, with roughly 80% occurring only once. Sequenced: memory CD4+ T cells from PBMCs. Noted subset: CD45RA-negative fraction. These receptors originate from a young man in good health. Some clones in this sample may be carry-over from other donors' samples.

This rearrangement joins TRBV5-4 to TRBJ1-1; D is undetermined. CDR3 length equals 16 residues. V was shortened by 4 bases and J by 0 bases, with 16 bases between the two germline ends. CDR1 and CDR2 (germline): SGHNT, YYREEE (reference sequence). Here the CDR3 reads CASSPEPVMLNTEAFF. Here the CDR3 DNA reads TGTGCCAGCAGCCCCGAACCCGTTATGTTGAACACTGAAGCTTTCTTT.

This clone was recorded only once. The J gene is TRBJ2-3, the V gene TRBV5-4; D may be TRBD1 (8 bases). Trimming cost V 4 bases and J 6 bases, with 15 bases left between them. The CDR3 is 14 amino acids. Germline assignment: CDR1 SGHNT and CDR2 YYREEE (reference sequence). CDR3 nucleotides: TGTGCCAGCAGCCCACAGGGGGGGCAGGATACGCAGTATTTT. Amino acids: CASSPQGGQDTQYF.

This clone was seen only a few times. The chain is built from TRBV9 and TRBJ2-3; 9 bases agree with TRBD1. The length of the CDR3 is 16 residues. Germline V gene lookup returns CDR1 SGDLS and CDR2 YYNGEE. After removal of 0 bases from V and 5 bases from J, the junction contained 7 bases not matched to a gene. The CDR3 here is CASSVGGTGSQDTQYF. The CDR3 coding sequence is TGTGCCAGCAGCGTAGGCGGGACAGGGTCTCAAGATACGCAGTATTTT.

The chain joins TRBV25-1 to TRBJ2-2; D not resolved. The CDR3 runs 14 residues. Germline V gene sequence: CDR1 MGHDK, CDR2 SYGVNS. With 3 bases removed from V and 1 base from J, the gap between germline ends came to 6 bases. The CDR3 spells CASSDAKNTGELFF. For the CDR3, the DNA is TGTGCCAGCAGTGATGCGAAGAACACCGGGGAGCTGTTTTTT.

This clone has only one observation. J is TRBJ2-7 and V is TRBV6-1, with 10 bases fitting TRBD1. Per germline, CDR1 MNHNS and CDR2 SASEGT. The CDR3 contains 14 residues. The V segment lost 5 bases and the J segment 4 bases; nucleotides outside the gene matches: 5. CDR3 DNA: TGTGCCAGCAGTCTGCGGGACAGGGGTTACGAGCAGTACTTC. Its protein is CASSLRDRGYEQYF.

This chain links TRBV5-8 with TRBJ1-3; D uncertain. Germline assignment: CDR1 SGHTS and CDR2 YDEGEE. The CDR3 runs 15 residues. Trimming stripped 6 bases from V and 4 bases from J, with 17 bases between. CDR3 nucleotide sequence: TGTGCCAGCATCCCTACCCCCGTTATGGGAAACACCATATATTTT. Translated: CASIPTPVMGNTIYF.

The V call is TRBV7-9, the J call TRBJ1-3; no clear D. V was pared by 5 bases and J by 6 bases, with 20 bases between. CDR1 and CDR2 from the germline V gene are SEHNR and FQNEAQ (reference sequence). This CDR3 comprises 16 residues. The CDR3 reads CASSRLRDRRENTIYF. CDR3 in DNA: TGTGCCAGCAGCCGACTCCGGGATCGAAGGGAAAACACCATATATTTT. The variable domain in full, completed from reference TRBV7-9 and TRBJ1-3, reads DTGVSQNPRHKITKRGQNVTFRCDPISEHNRLYWYRQTLGQGPEFLTYFQNEAQLEKSRLLSDRFSAERPKGSFSTLEIQRTEQGDSAMYLCASSRLRDRRENTIYFGEGSWLTVV.

The J gene is TRBJ1-5, the V gene TRBV11-3; weak D call: TRBD1 (5 bases). V lost 7 bases, J lost 5 bases, and 33 bases lay in between. There are 20 residues in the CDR3. Germline lookup yields CDR1 SGHNT and CDR2 YENEEA. The CDR3: CASILSRGHGAGLTDQPQHF. For the CDR3, the DNA is TGTGCCAGCATCCTTTCCCGCGGACACGGGGCAGGGCTAACAGATCAGCCCCAGCATTTT.

This chain uses TRBV4-3 with TRBJ2-3; 7 bases align to TRBD2. The V gene's germline CDR1 is LGHNA and CDR2 YSLEER. J gave up 8 bases and V 1 base, and 21 bases lay outside the gene matches. The CDR3 consists of 19 residues. In DNA form, the CDR3 reads TGCGCCAGCAGCCAAGTGTTAGGGGAGACTAGCTTGAATGTCGTTACGCAGTATTTT. It specifies CASSQVLGETSLNVVTQYF.

CDR3 sequence (DNA): TGTGCCAGCAGATCCGGACAGGGATACGAGCAGTACTTC. As protein: CASRSGQGYEQYF. The rearrangement joins TRBV2 to TRBJ2-7, with 8 bases that match TRBD1. The CDR3 sequence is 13 residues long. The V segment lost 6 bases and the J segment 4 bases; nucleotides outside the gene matches: 5. Germline V lookup: CDR1 SNHLY, CDR2 FYNNEI.

With regard to this clone: An end of the junction differs from the germline gene, which may be a read error. The rearrangement joins TRBV6-6 to TRBJ2-7; 8 positions agree with TRBD2. CDR1 is MNHNY, CDR2 SVGAGI, per germline (reference sequence). CDR3 length equals 15 residues. The CDR3 loop is CASSPRGLDTYEQYF. Here the CDR3 DNA reads TGTGCCAGCAGTCCTAGGGGACTAGACACCTACGAGCAGTACTTT.

This rearrangement joins TRBV5-1 to TRBJ2-5, with D possibly TRBD1 on 6 matching bases. The V end lost 2 bases, the J end lost 2 bases, and 13 bases lay between the germline ends. CDR1 is SGHRS, CDR2 YFSETQ, per germline. This CDR3 contains 15 residues. This chain's CDR3 is CASSLQGGPQETQYF. CDR3 in DNA: TGCGCCAGCAGCTTACAGGGCGGCCCACAAGAGACCCAGTACTTC.

This clone appeared many times. Mismatch with germline at one junction end may stem from a read error. The V call is TRBV2, the J call TRBJ2-3, with 9 bases aligning to TRBD1. CDR1 SNHLY and CDR2 FYNNEI come from the germline V gene. The CDR3 covers 13 residues. The CDR3 sequence is CASSTGGTDTQYF. CDR3 nucleotides: TGTGCCAGCAGCACAGGGGGCACCGATACGCAGTATTTT.

The chain couples TRBV6-4 to TRBJ2-5; 10 bases line up with TRBD2. The V gene end was trimmed by 8 bases and the J gene end by 4 bases; junction bases not matched to a gene: 16. The CDR3 is 17 amino acids. Germline assignment: CDR1 MRHNA and CDR2 SNTAGT. CDR3: CASGPAASGSSVETQYF. The CDR3 nucleotides read TGTGCCAGCGGCCCGGCGGCTAGCGGGAGTTCAGTAGAGACCCAGTACTTC.

The J gene is TRBJ2-5, the V gene TRBV2, with D possibly matching TRBD1 (5 bases). Trimming cost V 4 bases and J 0 bases, with 9 bases left between them. Germline V CDR1 and CDR2: SNHLY, FYNNEI. CDR3 length: 14 residues. CDR3 protein: CASSARTHQETQYF. CDR3 sequence (DNA): TGTGCCAGCAGTGCCAGGACACACCAAGAGACCCAGTACTTC.

V usage is TRBV2 and J usage is TRBJ2-7; 7 bases fit TRBD2. The germline CDR1 and CDR2 sequences are SNHLY and FYNNEI. The ends lost 7 bases at V and 0 bases at J; junction bases unmatched: 9. The CDR3 is made up of 15 amino acids. The CDR3 nucleotides are TGTGCCAGCACGGAGGGCGGGAGTCGCTCCTACGAGCAGTACTTC. It is translated as CASTEGGSRSYEQYF.

Comments on this clone: The sample has other DNA sequences that encode this CDR3 too. CDR3 DNA sequence: TGTGCCAGCAGCTTGGGGACAGACACCGGGGAGCTGTTTTTT. Its protein product is CASSLGTDTGELFF. The gene calls are TRBV7-9 and TRBJ2-2, with 7 nucleotides matching TRBD1. This CDR3 comprises 14 residues. V trimming: 3 bases; J trimming: 3 bases; junction bases outside the gene matches: 1. Germline CDR1 SEHNR, CDR2 FQNEAQ (reference sequence).

This CDR3 is CSVAGEAFF. In DNA form, the CDR3 reads TGCAGCGTTGCAGGGGAAGCTTTCTTT. This chain links TRBV29-1 with TRBJ1-1, with a weak D call TRBD1 (5 bases). Trimming pared 4 bases from V and 8 bases from J, leaving 5 bases between. This CDR3 is built from 9 residues. Looked up from germline, CDR1 is SQVTM and CDR2 is ANQGSEA.

The chain recombines TRBV6-6 with TRBJ2-7; 8 nucleotides line up with TRBD1. Germline V gene sequence: CDR1 MNHNY, CDR2 SVGAGI (reference sequence). The CDR3 is 14 residues long. V lost 5 bases, J lost 5 bases, and 8 bases stayed unmatched. DNA for the CDR3: TGTGCCAGCAGTAAAGCGACAGGGGCCCACGAGCAGTACTTC. It translates to CASSKATGAHEQYF.

The rearrangement joins TRBV9 to TRBJ1-1; D gene ambiguous. The ends were cut back, 0 bases at V and 1 base at J, with 7 bases in the middle. The CDR3 runs to 14 residues. CDR1 is SGDLS, CDR2 YYNGEE, per germline. The CDR3 DNA is TGTGCCAGCAGCGTAGGTTTACCGAACACTGAAGCTTTCTTT. It yields the protein CASSVGLPNTEAFF.

The gene calls are TRBV27 and TRBJ2-2, with D hard to call. Germline lookup yields CDR1 MNHEY and CDR2 SMNVEV (reference sequence). Between the trimmed V and J ends, which lost 2 bases and 0 bases, there was a span of 1 base. The CDR3 extends over 13 amino acids. The CDR3 spells CASSLANTGELFF. The CDR3 DNA reads TGTGCCAGCAGTTTAGCGAACACCGGGGAGCTGTTTTTT.

The rearrangement joins TRBV7-2 to TRBJ2-1, with 11 bases fitting TRBD2. The germline V gene encodes CDR1 SGHTA and CDR2 FQGNSA. There are 18 residues in the CDR3. The junction had 4 bases not matched to a gene; V was cut back by 0 bases and J by 0 bases. The CDR3 nucleotides read TGTGCCAGCAGCTTAGCACTAGCGGGGGCGAGCTCCTACAATGAGCAGTTCTTC. It is translated as CASSLALAGASSYNEQFF.

A remark on this clone: Other DNA sequences in the same sample also yield this CDR3. This rearrangement joins TRBV28 to TRBJ2-5; the D is unclear. Trimming took 1 base from V and 5 from J, leaving 5 bases between them. Germline lookup yields CDR1 MDHEN and CDR2 SYDVKM. The CDR3 runs 12 residues. The CDR3 protein is CASSLLGETQYF. The CDR3 DNA sequence: TGTGCCAGCAGTTTATTAGGCGAGACCCAGTACTTC. Full variable domain (missing parts from reference TRBV28 and TRBJ2-5): DVKVTQSSRYLVKRTGEKVFLECVQDMDHENMFWYRQDPGLGLRLIYFSYDVKMKEKGDIPEGYSVSREKKERFSLILESASTNQTSMYLCASSLLGETQYFGPGTRLLVL.

The chain employs TRBV18 and TRBJ2-1, with 7 positions matching TRBD1. The V gene's germline CDR1 is KGHSH and CDR2 LQKENI. The CDR3 extends over 12 amino acids. V lost 7 bases and J lost 7; bases outside the gene matches: 4. The CDR3 here is CASFYRGNEQFF. The DNA of the CDR3 is TGTGCCAGCTTCTACAGGGGTAATGAGCAGTTCTTC.

This clone was picked up a small number of times. V is TRBV27 and J is TRBJ1-1; 8 bases align to TRBD1. Trimming at V came to 6 bases and at J to 4 bases, leaving 7 bases not matched to a gene. The CDR3 contains 14 residues. Germline CDR1 is MNHEY and CDR2 is SMNVEV (reference sequence). This CDR3 is CASRPGGLGTEAFF. The CDR3 DNA reads as TGTGCCAGCAGACCAGGGGGCTTAGGCACTGAAGCTTTCTTT.

This clone was seen just once. V is TRBV5-6 and J is TRBJ1-1; D is possibly TRBD1 (5 bases). Germline loops: CDR1 SGHDT, CDR2 YYEEEE. This CDR3 spans 17 amino acids. V was pared by 1 base and J by 2 bases, with 18 bases between. CDR3 residues: CASSLFFSAGLNTEAFF. CDR3 DNA sequence: TGTGCCAGCAGCTTGTTCTTCTCGGCAGGGCTTAACACTGAAGCTTTCTTT.

The rearrangement joins TRBV27 to TRBJ1-2; 7 positions agree with TRBD1. The V and J ends lost 4 bases and 6 bases, in that order; junction bases with no gene match: 11. The length of the CDR3 is 15 residues. Germline V gives CDR1 MNHEY, CDR2 SMNVEV (reference sequence). CDR3 nucleotides: TGTGCCAGCAGTTCCCTGGGACAGATATACAATGGCTACACCTTC. This gives the protein CASSSLGQIYNGYTF.

Worth noting for this clone: Distinct nucleotide sequences in the sample also encode this CDR3. The rearrangement uses TRBV28 and TRBJ2-5; D may be TRBD1 (7 bases). The CDR3 sequence is 14 residues long. Trimming took off 6 bases at V and 2 bases at J, with 13 bases between the two ends. Per germline, CDR1 MDHEN and CDR2 SYDVKM. CDR3 sequence: CASSPGGRQETQYF. Written as DNA, the CDR3 is TGTGCCAGCAGCCCAGGGGGGCGACAAGAGACCCAGTACTTC.